The clone carrying this T cell receptor (beta chain) came up many times. Its antigen is not known. The sample is drawn from a study of T cells in Graves' hyperthyroidism and ophthalmopathy. Study-wide results and caveats: Most clonotypes that expanded in the thyroid above 0.001 also showed up in blood.

The length of the CDR3 is 14 residues. Trimming removed 5 bases at V and 4 bases at J, with 14 bases between. Germline-derived CDR1 and CDR2 are MNHEY and SVGAGI. Regions amplified from RNA transcripts were the TCR beta CDR3 regions. Researchers ran a first-round RT-PCR on the TCR CDR3 using the HTBI primer set. MiXCR, run by TCRdb on the multiplex PCR reads, gives a single entry per CDR3 protein. Of almost 250,000 distinct CDR3 sequences in the sample, approximately 24% are singletons; the top ten hold about 40%. V and J are TRBV6-5 and TRBJ1-2; no firm D call. Sequencing was performed on blood. The TCR was taken from a woman in her 40s with Graves' ophthalmopathy. The CDR3 sequence is CASSRSQDPYGYTF. The CDR3 DNA reads as TGTGCCAGCAGTCGATCACAAGACCCCTATGGCTACACCTTC.